What follows are 26 T cell receptor beta chains derived from one specimen sequenced in a study of T-cell memory formation after mild COVID-19. Each CDR3 protein is one row after TCRdb ran MiXCR on the 5' RACE reads. The sample has 300,000 to 350,000 distinct CDR3 sequences; less than 20% are singletons. Sequencing used PBMCs or a T cell subset sorted from them (not recorded which). The receptors derive from a man aged 18 to 35 who had mild COVID-19 (a few samples of this study predate the infection). Cell type and time point are not known.

V and J are TRBV11-2 and TRBJ2-1; 7 nucleotides align to TRBD1. J was trimmed by 6 bases and V by 5 bases; bases with no gene match: 4. Germline CDR1 is SGHAT and CDR2 is FQNNGV. The CDR3 sequence is 13 residues long. CDR3 residues: CASSEDRVNEQFF. As DNA, the CDR3 is TGTGCCAGCAGCGAAGACAGGGTCAATGAGCAGTTCTTC. The full variable domain, in which reference TRBV11-2 and TRBJ2-1 provide the parts outside the CDR3, is EAGVAQSPRYKIIEKRQSVAFWCNPISGHATLYWYQQILGQGPKLLIQFQNNGVVDDSQLPKDRFSAERLKGVDSTLKIQPAKLEDSAVYLCASSEDRVNEQFFGPGTRLTVL.

This clonotype was detected only a few times. V and J are TRBV7-3 and TRBJ2-3; TRBD2 is a possible D gene (5 bases). The ends were cut back, 2 bases at V and 1 base at J, with 7 bases in the middle. The CDR3 is 14 residues long. Germline V gene lookup returns CDR1 SGHTA and CDR2 FQGTGA. CDR3 residues: CASSLRRGTDTQYF. The CDR3 DNA follows: TGTGCCAGCAGCTTACGGCGGGGCACAGATACGCAGTATTTT.

This clonotype came up a few times. The chain links TRBV28 to TRBJ1-1; 9 bases match TRBD1. V shed 7 bases, J shed 0 bases, and the junction held 3 bases outside the gene matches. From germline, CDR1 is MDHEN and CDR2 SYDVKM. The CDR3 length is 14 residues. This chain's CDR3 is CASTDRGVNTEAFF. The CDR3, as DNA: TGTGCCAGCACTGACAGGGGGGTGAACACTGAAGCTTTCTTT.

The chain recombines TRBV5-1 with TRBJ2-3; D may correspond to TRBD1 or TRBD2 (5 bases each). This CDR3 is built from 13 residues. V lost 10 bases, J lost 3 bases, and 15 bases lay in between. Germline V lookup: CDR1 SGHRS, CDR2 YFSETQ. Here the CDR3 reads CADRDPGTDTQYF. The CDR3 coding sequence is TGCGCCGACCGGGACCCTGGGACAGATACGCAGTATTTT.

This clonotype was observed a few times. V and J are TRBV14 and TRBJ2-7, with 7 bases that match TRBD2. The CDR3 consists of 12 residues. The germline V gene has CDR1 SGHDN and CDR2 FVKESK. V lost 2 bases to trimming and J lost 9 bases; unmatched junction nucleotides: 4. This CDR3 reads CASSQSSGVQYV. DNA of the CDR3: TGTGCCAGCAGCCAATCGAGCGGGGTGCAGTACGTC.

V usage is TRBV5-5 and J usage is TRBJ1-1; TRBD1 is a possible D gene (6 bases). Germline V gene lookup returns CDR1 SGHKS and CDR2 YYEKEE (reference sequence). V gave up 3 bases and J gave up 0 bases, with 15 bases separating them. The CDR3 covers 16 residues. Here the CDR3 reads CASSSTGGLMNTEAFF. CDR3 coding DNA: TGTGCCAGCAGCTCGACAGGCGGATTAATGAACACTGAAGCTTTCTTT.

The J gene is TRBJ1-5, the V gene TRBV28; D is undetermined. Germline CDR1 and CDR2: MDHEN and SYDVKM. V was shortened by 3 bases and J by 2 bases, with 11 bases between the two germline ends. This CDR3 contains 15 residues. The CDR3 coding sequence is TGTGCCAGCAGTTTTAGGGAAGGCGGCAATCAGCCCCAGCATTTT. As protein: CASSFREGGNQPQHF.

This clonotype was recorded a few times. J is TRBJ1-5 and V is TRBV15; 7 positions match TRBD1. The junction had 10 bases not matched to a gene; V was cut back by 2 bases and J by 0 bases. The CDR3 is 18 amino acids. Germline values: CDR1 LNHNV, CDR2 YYDKDF (reference sequence). The CDR3 protein is CATSRRTGTAGSNQPQHF. CDR3 nucleotide sequence: TGTGCCACCAGCAGAAGGACCGGGACAGCCGGTAGCAATCAGCCCCAGCATTTT.

This chain uses TRBV7-2 with TRBJ2-2, with D perhaps matching TRBD1 (6 bases). This CDR3 has 14 amino acids. The ends were cut back, 5 bases at V and 3 bases at J, with 10 bases in the middle. CDR1 and CDR2 from the germline V gene are SGHTA and FQGNSA. In nucleotides, the CDR3 is TGTGCCAGCAGCAAAAACAGGGACACCGGGGAGCTGTTTTTT. Protein sequence: CASSKNRDTGELFF.

V and J are TRBV2 and TRBJ1-6; 7 nucleotides agree with TRBD1. The CDR3 consists of 17 residues. Germline CDR1 SNHLY, CDR2 FYNNEI. The ends lost 6 bases at V and 6 bases at J; junction bases unmatched: 14. The CDR3 here is CASSASQGRDINSPLHF. The CDR3 DNA reads TGTGCCAGCAGCGCCTCACAGGGGAGGGATATTAATTCACCCCTCCACTTT.

The CDR3 here is CASSPRAGGYEQYV. The CDR3 bases are TGTGCCAGCAGTCCGCGGGCAGGGGGCTACGAGCAGTACGTC. The chain combines TRBV27 with TRBJ2-7; 7 bases are shared with TRBD1. CDR1 is MNHEY and CDR2 is SMNVEV in the germline V gene (reference sequence). The J segment lost 3 bases and the V segment lost 5 bases, leaving 7 bases of the junction unmatched. The CDR3 runs to 14 residues.

Remarks on this clonotype: One end of the junction varies from germline; a read error may be responsible. The rearrangement links TRBV7-7 to TRBJ2-1; tentatively, D is TRBD1 or TRBD2 (6 bases each). The germline V gene encodes CDR1 SSHAT and CDR2 FNYEAQ (reference sequence). CDR3 length: 16 residues. CDR3 DNA sequence: TGTGCTAGCAGCCCCCCGGGGGACACCCCCCCCAATGAGCAGTTCTTC. Protein sequence: CASSPPGDTPPNEQFF.

This clonotype came up many times. The chain has TRBV20-1 and TRBJ2-7; TRBD1 aligns across 8 bases. Per the germline V gene, CDR1 is DFQATT and CDR2 is SNEGSKA (reference sequence). There are 14 residues in the CDR3. The V segment lost 2 bases and the J segment 3 bases; nucleotides outside the gene matches: 6. The CDR3 protein is CSARPPDRDYEQYV. The CDR3 region has the DNA TGCAGTGCTAGACCACCGGACAGGGACTACGAGCAGTACGTC.

J is TRBJ2-7 and V is TRBV6-2 or TRBV6-3, with 9 bases identical to TRBD1. Trimming took 6 bases from V and 6 from J; bases not matched to a gene: 12. Germline values: CDR1 MNHEY, CDR2 SVGEGT. The CDR3 covers 15 residues. The DNA for the CDR3 is TGTGCCAGCAGCCCCCGCCGGGACAGGGAGGGCGAGCAGTACGTC. Amino acid sequence: CASSPRRDREGEQYV.

This clonotype was counted a few times. The chain links TRBV3-1 to TRBJ2-1; maybe TRBD1 (6 bases). V lost 3 bases, J lost 2 bases, and 11 bases lay in between. The CDR3 is 15 amino acids. The germline gives CDR1 LGHDT, CDR2 YNNKEL (reference sequence). The CDR3 DNA follows: TGTGCCAGCAGCCACCCTCGGACAGCCTACAATGAGCAGTTCTTC. Its protein product is CASSHPRTAYNEQFF.

This clonotype was counted a few times. The chain links TRBV11-3 to TRBJ2-1, with 8 bases aligning to TRBD2. The CDR3 runs to 15 residues. V gave up 3 bases and J gave up 9 bases; unmatched junction bases: 10. Per the germline V gene, CDR1 is SGHNT and CDR2 is YENEEA. This CDR3 reads CASSFGGGISSEQFF. CDR3 nucleotides: TGTGCCAGCAGCTTCGGCGGGGGGATTAGTAGTGAGCAGTTCTTC.

This clonotype was observed a few times. This rearrangement joins TRBV6-5 to TRBJ2-7, with a weak D call TRBD2 (5 bases). V lost 8 bases, J lost 7 bases, and 18 bases lay in between. The CDR3 runs to 13 residues. CDR1 and CDR2 from the germline V gene are MNHEY and SVGAGI. CDR3 amino acids: CASLGGAGGEQYF. CDR3 nucleotides: TGTGCCAGCCTTGGAGGAGCCGGCGGAGAGCAGTACTTC.

The chain is built from TRBV12-3 or TRBV12-4 and TRBJ2-2, with 7 bases that match TRBD1. This CDR3 has 13 amino acids. Unmatched junction bases numbered 6, after V lost 7 bases and J lost 7 bases. CDR3 sequence: CASTRQGGGELFF. The CDR3 DNA follows: TGTGCCAGCACCCGACAGGGCGGCGGGGAGCTGTTTTTT.

This clonotype has only a few counts. The CDR3 DNA reads as TGTGCCAGCAGTTTTGCAGGGTACGAGCAGTACGTC. Its translation is CASSFAGYEQYV. This chain joins TRBV28 and TRBJ2-7, with D possibly TRBD1 on 5 matching bases. V dropped 3 bases and J dropped 4 bases, with 7 bases sitting between them. There are 12 residues in the CDR3. Germline V gene lookup returns CDR1 MDHEN and CDR2 SYDVKM.

This clonotype showed up just a few times. This rearrangement joins TRBV5-5 to TRBJ2-7, with 7 bases aligning to TRBD1. V lost 0 bases to trimming and J lost 7 bases; unmatched junction nucleotides: 4. The CDR3 length is 13 residues. Germline V gene lookup returns CDR1 SGHKS and CDR2 YYEKEE (reference sequence). The CDR3 sequence is CASSLGTGREQYV. The DNA for the CDR3 is TGTGCCAGCAGCTTGGGGACAGGCAGAGAGCAGTACGTC.

CDR3 in DNA: TGTGCCAGCAGCCTATACTACGAGCAGTACGTC. Translation: CASSLYYEQYV. The chain is built from TRBV7-9 and TRBJ2-7; no reliable D call. This CDR3 spans 11 amino acids. Germline CDR1 SEHNR, CDR2 FQNEAQ (reference sequence). Trimming removed 5 bases from V and 3 bases from J, with 5 bases in between.

The V and J genes are TRBV4-2 and TRBJ2-3; a weak D match, TRBD2 (5 bases). Germline V gene lookup returns CDR1 LGHNA and CDR2 YNFKEQ. CDR3 size: 15 residues. With 0 bases removed from V and 4 bases from J, the gap between germline ends came to 11 bases. Written as DNA, the CDR3 is TGTGCCAGCAGCCAAGATCGGCAGAGGGCAGATACGCAGTATTTT. Protein: CASSQDRQRADTQYF.

Ten or more counts support this clonotype. This chain connects TRBV7-2 to TRBJ1-4; 8 nucleotides line up with TRBD1. The germline CDR1 and CDR2 sequences are SGHTA and FQGNSA. J gave up 5 bases and V 5 bases, and 7 bases lay outside the gene matches. The CDR3 is 15 amino acids. CDR3 sequence: CASSLTGVWNEKLFF. DNA for the CDR3: TGTGCCAGCAGCCTGACAGGGGTTTGGAATGAAAAACTGTTTTTT.

The chain links TRBV24-1 to TRBJ2-2, with unresolved D. This CDR3 has 14 amino acids. The germline gives CDR1 KGHDR, CDR2 SFDVKD. Trimming stripped 4 bases from V and 1 base from J, with 6 bases between. This CDR3 reads CATSDNMNTGELFF. The CDR3, as DNA: TGTGCCACCAGTGACAACATGAACACCGGGGAGCTGTTTTTT.

The J gene is TRBJ1-2, the V gene TRBV7-9; D gene unclear. The V end was cut by 4 bases, the J end by 8 bases, with 17 bases between. This CDR3 region has 14 residues. Germline CDR1 SEHNR, CDR2 FQNEAQ (reference sequence). CDR3: CASSSARRVWGYTF. The DNA for the CDR3 is TGTGCCAGCAGCTCCGCCCGGAGGGTCTGGGGCTACACCTTC.

The V gene is TRBV28, the J gene TRBJ1-1; 7 nucleotides align to TRBD1. CDR3 length equals 15 residues. With V trimmed by 5 bases and J by 2 bases, 8 bases remained unmatched. Germline V gene lookup returns CDR1 MDHEN and CDR2 SYDVKM. The DNA of the CDR3 is TGTGCCAGCAGTGCCGAGACAGGGTACAACACTGAAGCTTTCTTT. Protein sequence: CASSAETGYNTEAFF.